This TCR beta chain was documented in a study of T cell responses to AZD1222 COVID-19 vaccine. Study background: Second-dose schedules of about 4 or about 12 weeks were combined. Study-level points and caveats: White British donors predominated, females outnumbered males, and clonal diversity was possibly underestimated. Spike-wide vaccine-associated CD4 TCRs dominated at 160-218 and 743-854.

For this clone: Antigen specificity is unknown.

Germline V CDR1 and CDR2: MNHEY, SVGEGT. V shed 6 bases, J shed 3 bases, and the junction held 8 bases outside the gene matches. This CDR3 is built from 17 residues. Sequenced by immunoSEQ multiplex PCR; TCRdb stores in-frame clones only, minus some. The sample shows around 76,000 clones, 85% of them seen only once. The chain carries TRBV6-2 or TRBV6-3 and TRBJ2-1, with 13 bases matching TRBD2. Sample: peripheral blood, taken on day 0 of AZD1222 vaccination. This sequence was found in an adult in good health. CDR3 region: CASSSTSGGANYNEQFF. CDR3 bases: TGTGCCAGCAGCTCTACTAGCGGGGGGGCCAACTACAATGAGCAGTTCTTC.